The clone carrying this T cell receptor beta chain appeared once. This entry belongs to a study of shared clonotypes between healthy human individuals. Replicate PCRs for sorted subsets used 200 ng DNA; this equaled 30,000 to 35,000 T cell genomes. Repertoires were generated with immunoSEQ multiplex PCR, while TCRdb's copy carries only in-frame clones and drops some. The sample shows more than 2,000,000 clones, just over 90% of them seen only once. Trimming pared 5 bases from V and 5 bases from J, leaving 13 bases between. Germline V gene sequence: CDR1 MNHEY, CDR2 SVGAGI. The CDR3 totals 13 residues.

The specimen sequenced was naive CD4+ T cells from PBMCs. Subset indicated: CD45RA+ positively selected. This chain connects TRBV6-5 to TRBJ2-7; the D is unclear. The receptor's source is a man aged 18 to 30 in good health. Some clones in this sample may be carry-over from other donors' samples. DNA of the CDR3: TGTGCCAGCAGTACGACCGCCGCCCACGAGCAGTACTTC. This translates into CASSTTAAHEQYF.